Sequencing of this T cell receptor beta chain was carried out in a study of CD8+ T cells in alopecia areata. A word on this clone: This may be a read error: a much more frequent sequence differs by one nucleotide. Different DNA sequences within this sample yield the same CDR3.

Reverse transcribed after extraction, RNA yielded cDNA as the sequencing template. TCRdb keeps only in-frame clones here, not all; method: immunoSEQ multiplex PCR. The repertoire holds around 270,000 clones, with about 62% as singletons. Indicated treatment: oral pan-JAK inhibitor, 5-10 mg twice daily. The trim removed 3 bases at V and 5 bases at J, leaving 0 bases unmatched. This CDR3 comprises 14 residues. Germline V gene lookup returns CDR1 LNHNV and CDR2 YYDKDF (reference sequence). The sequences come from CD4+ T cells sorted from blood, collected at week 24, from a patient treated with tofacitinib. This clonotype was sampled from a human donor with alopecia areata. The chain combines TRBV15 with TRBJ1-4, with 10 bases identical to TRBD1. DNA of the CDR3: TGTGCCACCAGCAGGGGACAGGGGAATGAAAAACTGTTTTTT. Its translation is CATSRGQGNEKLFF.